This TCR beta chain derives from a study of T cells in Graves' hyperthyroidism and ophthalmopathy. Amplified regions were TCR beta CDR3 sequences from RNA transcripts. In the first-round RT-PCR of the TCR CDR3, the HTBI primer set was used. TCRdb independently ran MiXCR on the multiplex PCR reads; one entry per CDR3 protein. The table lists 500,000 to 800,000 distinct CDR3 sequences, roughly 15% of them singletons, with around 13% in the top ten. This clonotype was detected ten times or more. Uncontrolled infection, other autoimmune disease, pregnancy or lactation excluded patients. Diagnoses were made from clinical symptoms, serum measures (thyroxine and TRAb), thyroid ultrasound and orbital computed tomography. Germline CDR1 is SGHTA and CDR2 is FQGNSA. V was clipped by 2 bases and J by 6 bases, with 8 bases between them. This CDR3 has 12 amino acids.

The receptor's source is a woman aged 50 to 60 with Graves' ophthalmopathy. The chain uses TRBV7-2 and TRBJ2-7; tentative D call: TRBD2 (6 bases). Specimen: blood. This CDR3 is CASSLIGGEQYF. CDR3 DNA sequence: TGTGCCAGCAGCTTAATCGGGGGCGAGCAGTACTTC.